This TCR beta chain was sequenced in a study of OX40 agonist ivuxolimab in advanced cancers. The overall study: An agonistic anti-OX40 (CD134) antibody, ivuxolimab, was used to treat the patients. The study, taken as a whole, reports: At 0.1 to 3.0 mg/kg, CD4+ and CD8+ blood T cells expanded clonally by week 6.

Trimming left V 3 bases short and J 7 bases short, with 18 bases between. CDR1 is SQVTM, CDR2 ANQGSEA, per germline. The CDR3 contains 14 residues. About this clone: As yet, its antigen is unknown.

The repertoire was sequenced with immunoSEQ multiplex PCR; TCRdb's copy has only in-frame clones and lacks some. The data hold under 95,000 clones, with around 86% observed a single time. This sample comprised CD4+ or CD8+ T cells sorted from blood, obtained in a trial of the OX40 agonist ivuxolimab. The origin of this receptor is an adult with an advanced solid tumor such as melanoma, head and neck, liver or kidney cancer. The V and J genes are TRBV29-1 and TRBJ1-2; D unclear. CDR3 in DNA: TGCAGCGTTGACGAGCTTGATACCAGACGTGGCTACACCTTC. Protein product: CSVDELDTRRGYTF.